The 7 T cell receptor beta chains presented below share a single source sample, sequenced in a study of Ad26.COV2.S vaccination and SARS-CoV-2 variants (dated by TCRdb to the early 2020s). The sample's treatment or condition, from its label and the paper: 15 to 20 received Ad26.COV2.S at low or high dose, single or two shots; 5 received placebo; per-sample allocation not given. Repertoires of vaccine and placebo recipients were sequenced from samples taken on day 63 after the first injection. The library relied on the immunoSEQ multiplex PCR assay. TCRdb carries this immuneACCESS record with in-frame sequences only. Its versions omit some clonotypes, under half of them owing to an unresolved V gene in the studies checked, with the rest unexplained. This sample has just over 350,000 clones in its table, and 85% of those were observed once. The ten top clones hold 3% to 4% of the sample. Sequenced material: peripheral blood, taken in a trial of Ad26.COV2.S vaccine versus placebo. Receptor source: a person aged 18-65 years who received the Ad26.COV2.S COVID-19 vaccine or a placebo.

This sequence joins TRBV29-1 and TRBJ2-1; 8 bases agree with TRBD1. V was clipped by 7 bases and J by 2 bases; unmatched bases: 7. This CDR3 region has 14 residues. Germline-derived CDR1 and CDR2 are SQVTM and ANQGSEA. The CDR3 sequence is CSAETTGAYNEQFF. The CDR3 coding sequence is TGCAGCGCCGAGACGACAGGGGCCTACAATGAGCAGTTCTTC.

This chain links TRBV4-3 with TRBJ2-3; 7 nucleotides agree with TRBD2. This CDR3 spans 15 amino acids. CDR1 is LGHNA, CDR2 YSLEER, per germline. Unmatched junction bases numbered 6, after V lost 4 bases and J lost 2 bases. CDR3 nucleotides: TGCGCCAGCAGCCTCCTAGCGGAAGACACAGATACGCAGTATTTT. Translated, it gives CASSLLAEDTDTQYF.

The V gene is TRBV6-5, the J gene TRBJ1-2; TRBD1 matches 10 bases. Trimming removed 11 bases from V and 5 bases from J; junction bases left unmatched: 11. The CDR3 has 14 amino acids. Per the germline V gene, CDR1 is MNHEY and CDR2 is SVGAGI. This CDR3 is CAPPPDRGYYGYTF. The CDR3 bases are TGTGCCCCCCCACCGGACAGGGGGTATTATGGCTACACCTTC.

The chain combines TRBV3-1 (or the pseudogene TRBV3-2) with TRBJ1-1; D remains ambiguous. V shed 4 bases and J shed 0 bases, with 12 bases lying between them. Looked up from germline, CDR1 is LGHDT and CDR2 is YNNKEL (reference sequence). This CDR3 has 15 amino acids. The DNA of the CDR3 is TGTGCCAGCAGCCCCATACAGAACTTGAACACTGAAGCTTTCTTT. Translated: CASSPIQNLNTEAFF.

The DNA of the CDR3 is TGTGCTAGTGGTTTGGTCACTCCGGGACTAGCGGGATGTAGGTACGAGCAGTACTTC. It specifies CASGLVTPGLAGCRYEQYF. The V call is TRBV12-5, the J call TRBJ2-7; 13 bases line up with TRBD2. The CDR3 totals 19 residues. The V and J ends lost 0 bases and 4 bases, in that order; junction bases with no gene match: 12. From germline, CDR1 is LGHNT and CDR2 FRNRAP.

The chain joins TRBV5-4 to TRBJ2-5; D not certain. The CDR3 consists of 13 residues. The germline gives CDR1 SGHNT, CDR2 YYREEE (reference sequence). Trimming cost V 1 base and J 2 bases, with 6 bases left between them. For the CDR3, the DNA is TGTGCCAGCAGCTTGCACGAACAAGAGACCCAGTACTTC. This encodes CASSLHEQETQYF.

The CDR3 loop is CASSSRAKGQVYNEQFF. In DNA form, the CDR3 reads TGTGCCAGCAGTTCAAGGGCCAAGGGACAAGTCTACAATGAGCAGTTCTTC. The chain combines TRBV27 with TRBJ2-1; D might be TRBD1 (6 bases). Trimming removed 4 bases from V and 3 bases from J, with 19 bases in between. CDR1 is MNHEY and CDR2 is SMNVEV in the germline V gene (reference sequence). The CDR3 covers 17 residues.